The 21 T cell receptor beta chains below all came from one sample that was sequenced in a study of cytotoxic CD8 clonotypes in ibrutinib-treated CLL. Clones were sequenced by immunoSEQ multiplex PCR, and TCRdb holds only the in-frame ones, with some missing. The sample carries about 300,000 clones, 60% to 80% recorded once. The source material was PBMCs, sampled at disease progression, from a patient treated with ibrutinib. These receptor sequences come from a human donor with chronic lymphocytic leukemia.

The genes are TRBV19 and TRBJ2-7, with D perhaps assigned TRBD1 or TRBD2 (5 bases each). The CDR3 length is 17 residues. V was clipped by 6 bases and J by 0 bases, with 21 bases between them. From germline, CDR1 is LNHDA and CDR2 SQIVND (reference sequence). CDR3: CASSSPWDLSSSYEQYF. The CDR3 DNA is TGTGCCAGTAGCTCACCCTGGGACCTATCTAGCTCCTACGAGCAGTACTTC. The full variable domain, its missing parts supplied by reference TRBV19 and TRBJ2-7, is DGGITQSPKYLFRKEGQNVTLSCEQNLNHDAMYWYRQDPGQGLRLIYYSQIVNDFQKGDIAEGYSVSREKKESFPLTVTSAQKNPTAFYLCASSSPWDLSSSYEQYFGPGTRLTVT.

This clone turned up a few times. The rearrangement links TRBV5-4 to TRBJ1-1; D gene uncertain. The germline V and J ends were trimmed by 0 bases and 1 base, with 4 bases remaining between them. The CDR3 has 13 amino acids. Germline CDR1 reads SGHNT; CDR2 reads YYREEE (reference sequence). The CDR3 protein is CASSLAGNTEAFF. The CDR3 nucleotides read TGTGCCAGCAGCTTGGCCGGGAACACTGAAGCTTTCTTT. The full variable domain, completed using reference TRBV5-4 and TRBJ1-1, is ETGVTQSPTHLIKTRGQQVTLRCSSQSGHNTVSWYQQALGQGPQFIFQYYREEENGRGNFPPRFSGLQFPNYSSELNVNALELDDSALYLCASSLAGNTEAFFGQGTRLTVV.

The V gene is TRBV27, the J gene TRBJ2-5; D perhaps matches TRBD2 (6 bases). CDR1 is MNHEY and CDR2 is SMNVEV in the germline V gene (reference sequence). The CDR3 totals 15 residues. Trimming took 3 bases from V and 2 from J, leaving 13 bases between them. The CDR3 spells CASSFTAGPQETQYF. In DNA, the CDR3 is TGTGCCAGCAGTTTCACAGCGGGCCCACAAGAGACCCAGTACTTC.

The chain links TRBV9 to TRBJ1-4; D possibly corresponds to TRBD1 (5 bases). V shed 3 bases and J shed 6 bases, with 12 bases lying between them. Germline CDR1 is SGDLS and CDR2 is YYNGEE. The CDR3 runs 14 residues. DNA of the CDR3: TGTGCCAGCAGCGCCGGGGGGTTGGATGAAAAACTGTTTTTT. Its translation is CASSAGGLDEKLFF.

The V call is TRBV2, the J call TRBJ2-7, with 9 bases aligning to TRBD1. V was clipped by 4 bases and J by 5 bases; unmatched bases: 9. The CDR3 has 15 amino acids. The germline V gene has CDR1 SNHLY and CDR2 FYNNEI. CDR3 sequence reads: CASSVIQGAPNEQYF. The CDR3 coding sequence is TGTGCCAGCAGTGTAATACAGGGGGCCCCCAACGAGCAGTACTTC.

CDR3 sequence reads: CASSSTGASSYEQYF. The CDR3 DNA reads as TGTGCCAGCAGTTCGACAGGGGCAAGCTCCTACGAGCAGTACTTC. V gene TRBV9 combines with J gene TRBJ2-7, with TRBD1 identical over 8 bases. Germline V CDR1 and CDR2: SGDLS, YYNGEE. The CDR3 is 15 amino acids. The V and J ends lost 5 bases and 0 bases, in that order; junction bases with no gene match: 7.

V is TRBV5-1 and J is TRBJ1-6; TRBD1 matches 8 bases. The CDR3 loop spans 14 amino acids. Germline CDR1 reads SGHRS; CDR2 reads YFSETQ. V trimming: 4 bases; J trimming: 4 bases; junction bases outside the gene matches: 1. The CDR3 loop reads CASSGTGYNSPLHF. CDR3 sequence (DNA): TGCGCCAGCAGCGGGACAGGATATAATTCACCCCTCCACTTT.

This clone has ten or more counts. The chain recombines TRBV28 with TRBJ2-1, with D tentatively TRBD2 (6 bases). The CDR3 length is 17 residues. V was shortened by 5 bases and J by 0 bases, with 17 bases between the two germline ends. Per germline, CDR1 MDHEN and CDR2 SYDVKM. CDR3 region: CASSPSGGSPSYNEQFF. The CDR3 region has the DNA TGTGCCAGCAGTCCTTCTGGGGGGTCCCCCTCCTACAATGAGCAGTTCTTC.

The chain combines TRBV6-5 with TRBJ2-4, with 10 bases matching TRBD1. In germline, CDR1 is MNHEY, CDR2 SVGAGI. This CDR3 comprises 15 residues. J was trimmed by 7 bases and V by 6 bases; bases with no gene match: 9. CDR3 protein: CASRSETGGLNIQYF. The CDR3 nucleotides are TGTGCCAGCAGATCGGAGACAGGGGGCTTGAACATTCAGTACTTC.

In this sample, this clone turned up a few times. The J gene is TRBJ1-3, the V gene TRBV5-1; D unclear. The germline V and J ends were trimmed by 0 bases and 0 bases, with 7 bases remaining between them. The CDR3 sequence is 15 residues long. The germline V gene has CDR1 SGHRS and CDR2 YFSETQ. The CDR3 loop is CASSLDPLSGNTIYF. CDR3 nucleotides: TGCGCCAGCAGCTTGGATCCGCTCTCTGGAAACACCATATATTTT.

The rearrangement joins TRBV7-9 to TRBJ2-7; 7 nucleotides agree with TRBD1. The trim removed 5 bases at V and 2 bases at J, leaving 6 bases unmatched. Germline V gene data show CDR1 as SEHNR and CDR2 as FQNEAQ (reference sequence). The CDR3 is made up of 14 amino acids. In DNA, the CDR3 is TGTGCCAGCAGCAAAAAACAGGGGACCTACGAGCAGTACTTC. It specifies CASSKKQGTYEQYF.

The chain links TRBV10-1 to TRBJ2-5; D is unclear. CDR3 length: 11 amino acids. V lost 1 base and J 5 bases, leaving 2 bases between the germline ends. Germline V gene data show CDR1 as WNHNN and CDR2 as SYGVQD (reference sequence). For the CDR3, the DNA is TGCGCCAGCAGTGAGTTCGAGACCCAGTACTTC. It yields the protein CASSEFETQYF.

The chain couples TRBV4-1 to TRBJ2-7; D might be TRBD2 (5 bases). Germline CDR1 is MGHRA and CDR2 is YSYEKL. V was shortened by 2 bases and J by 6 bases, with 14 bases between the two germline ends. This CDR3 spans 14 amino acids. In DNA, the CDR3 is TGCGCCAGCAGCCAAAGCCGAGGGATCCGCGAGCAGTACTTC. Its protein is CASSQSRGIREQYF.

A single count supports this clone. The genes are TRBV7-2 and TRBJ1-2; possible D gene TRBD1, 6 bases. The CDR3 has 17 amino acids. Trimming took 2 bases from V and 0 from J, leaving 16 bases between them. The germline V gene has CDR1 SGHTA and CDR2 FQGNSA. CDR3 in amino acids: CASSLTGGGYANYGYTF. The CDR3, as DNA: TGTGCCAGCAGCTTAACCGGAGGGGGGTACGCTAACTATGGCTACACCTTC.

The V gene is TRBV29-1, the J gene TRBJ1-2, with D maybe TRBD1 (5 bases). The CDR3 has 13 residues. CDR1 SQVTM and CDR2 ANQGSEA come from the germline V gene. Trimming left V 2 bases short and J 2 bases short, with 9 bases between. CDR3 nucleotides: TGCAGCGTTGAACTCCCAGGGAACTATGGCTACACCTTC. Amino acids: CSVELPGNYGYTF.

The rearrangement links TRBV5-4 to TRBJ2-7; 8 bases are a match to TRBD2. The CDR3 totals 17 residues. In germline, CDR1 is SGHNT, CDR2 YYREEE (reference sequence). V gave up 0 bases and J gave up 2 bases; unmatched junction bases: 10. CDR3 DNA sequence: TGTGCCAGCAGCTTGGGGTATAGCGGGGACCCAACCTACGAGCAGTACTTC. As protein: CASSLGYSGDPTYEQYF.

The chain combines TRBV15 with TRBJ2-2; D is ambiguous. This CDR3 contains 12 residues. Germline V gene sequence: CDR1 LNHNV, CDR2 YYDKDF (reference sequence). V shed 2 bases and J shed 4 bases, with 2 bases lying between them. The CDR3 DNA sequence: TGTGCCACCAGCAGACCCACCGGGGAGCTGTTTTTT. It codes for CATSRPTGELFF.

The CDR3 here is CASSIQAGGNTIYF. CDR3 bases: TGTGCCAGCAGCATCCAAGCCGGTGGAAACACCATATATTTT. This chain uses TRBV7-8 with TRBJ1-3; D gene unclear. The germline V gene has CDR1 SGHVS and CDR2 FQNEAQ. The CDR3 covers 14 residues. The V and J ends lost 5 bases and 3 bases respectively, with 11 bases between them.

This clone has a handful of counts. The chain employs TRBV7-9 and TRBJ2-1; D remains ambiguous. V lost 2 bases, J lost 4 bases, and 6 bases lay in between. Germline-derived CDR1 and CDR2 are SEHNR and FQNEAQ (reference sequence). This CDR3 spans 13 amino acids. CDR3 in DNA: TGTGCCAGCAGCTTATCGCAGTACAATGAGCAGTTCTTC. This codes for CASSLSQYNEQFF.

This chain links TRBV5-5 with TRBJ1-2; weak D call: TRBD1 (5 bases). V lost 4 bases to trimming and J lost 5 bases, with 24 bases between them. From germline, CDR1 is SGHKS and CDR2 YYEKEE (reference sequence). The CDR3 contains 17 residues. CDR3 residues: CASSPHLTGVSWYGYTF. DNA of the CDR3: TGTGCCAGCAGCCCCCATTTAACGGGGGTTAGTTGGTATGGCTACACCTTC.

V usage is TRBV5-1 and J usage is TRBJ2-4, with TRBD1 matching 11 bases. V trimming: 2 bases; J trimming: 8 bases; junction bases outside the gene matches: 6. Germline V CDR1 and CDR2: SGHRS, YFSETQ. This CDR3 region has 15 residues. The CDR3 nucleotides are TGCGCCAGCAGCTTCTCGGACAGGGGGCTCGACATTCAGTACTTC. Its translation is CASSFSDRGLDIQYF.